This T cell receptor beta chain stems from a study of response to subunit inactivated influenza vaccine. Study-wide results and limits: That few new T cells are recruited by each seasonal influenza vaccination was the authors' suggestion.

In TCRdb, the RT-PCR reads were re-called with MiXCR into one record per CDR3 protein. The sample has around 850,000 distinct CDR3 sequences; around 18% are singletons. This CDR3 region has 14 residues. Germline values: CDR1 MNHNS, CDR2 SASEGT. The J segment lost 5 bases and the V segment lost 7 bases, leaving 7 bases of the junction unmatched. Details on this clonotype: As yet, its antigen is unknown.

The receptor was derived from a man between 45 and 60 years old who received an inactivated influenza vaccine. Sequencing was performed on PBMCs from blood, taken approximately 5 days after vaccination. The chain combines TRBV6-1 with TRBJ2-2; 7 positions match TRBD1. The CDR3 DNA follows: TGTGCCAGCAACCGGGACAGCAGAACCGGGGAGCTGTTTTTT. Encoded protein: CASNRDSRTGELFF.